This TCR beta chain was captured by sequencing in a study of OX40 agonist ivuxolimab in advanced cancers. Sampling of blood occurred at baseline, cycle 4 day 1, and cycle 7 day 1. This CDR3 comprises 11 residues. Deletions cut 5 bases from V and 9 bases from J, with 11 bases between. Germline CDR1 and CDR2: DFQATT and SNEGSKA (reference sequence). Sequencing was performed with immunoSEQ multiplex PCR; in TCRdb, only in-frame clones are kept and a portion is missing. The sample shows under 150,000 clones, under 95% of them seen only once. This clone has only one observation. V usage is TRBV20-1 and J usage is TRBJ2-1; D may be TRBD2 (5 bases). This sequence originates from an adult with an advanced solid tumor such as melanoma, head and neck, liver or kidney cancer. Specimen: CD4+ or CD8+ T cells sorted from blood, collected in a trial of the OX40 agonist ivuxolimab. The CDR3 loop reads CSARRTVEQFF. CDR3 nucleotides: TGCAGTGCTCGAAGGACTGTTGAGCAGTTCTTC.